This entry lists 27 T cell receptor beta chains sequenced from one sample in a study of T cell responses to AZD1222 COVID-19 vaccine. Only in-frame clones appear in the TCRdb table, and some are missing; sequencing was by immunoSEQ multiplex PCR. The sample lists roughly 120,000 clones, about 90% occurring once. Sequenced material: peripheral blood, taken on day 0 of AZD1222 vaccination. The receptors were sampled from an adult in good health.

The chain employs TRBV10-2 and TRBJ2-1; 10 bases line up with TRBD2. Germline V gives CDR1 WSHSY, CDR2 SAAADI. Unmatched junction bases numbered 13, after V lost 3 bases and J lost 5 bases. The CDR3 totals 18 residues. The CDR3 DNA reads TGCGCCAGCAGTGACCATTTGGGACCAGCGGGAGGGCACAATGAGCAGTTCTTC. This codes for CASSDHLGPAGGHNEQFF.

This clone came up once. The chain joins TRBV27 to TRBJ2-5, with TRBD2 identical over 11 bases. The V gene end was trimmed by 5 bases and the J gene end by 5 bases; junction bases not matched to a gene: 19. Germline V gene data show CDR1 as MNHEY and CDR2 as SMNVEV (reference sequence). The CDR3 has 19 amino acids. Written as DNA, the CDR3 is TGTGCCAGCAGTCCAGACCCCCCCAATACTAGCGGGAGTTTGGAGACCCAGTACTTC. It specifies CASSPDPPNTSGSLETQYF.

The chain uses TRBV9 and TRBJ2-5; weak D call: TRBD2 (6 bases). V was trimmed by 4 bases and J by 5 bases, leaving 12 bases between them. The germline gives CDR1 SGDLS, CDR2 YYNGEE. This CDR3 has 13 amino acids. In DNA, the CDR3 is TGTGCCAGCAGCCCCCGCGGGATGGAGACCCAGTACTTC. Its protein is CASSPRGMETQYF.

The V call is TRBV3-1 (or the pseudogene TRBV3-2), the J call TRBJ1-1; D ambiguous. The CDR3 has 13 amino acids. Germline CDR1 and CDR2: LGHDT and YNNKEL (reference sequence). Trimming removed 4 bases from V and 5 bases from J, with 11 bases in between. CDR3 in DNA: TGTGCCAGCAGCCCAAACACCGGGACTGAAGCTTTCTTT. This encodes CASSPNTGTEAFF.

The chain combines TRBV4-3 with TRBJ1-2; 7 bases agree with TRBD1. V dropped 1 base and J dropped 8; count of bases not matched to a gene: 16. This CDR3 is 17 amino acids long. CDR1 LGHNA and CDR2 YSLEER come from the germline V gene. CDR3 nucleotides: TGCGCCAGCAGCCAAGCAGAGGTCGACAGGGCCAATCGAGGCTACACCTTC. The encoded protein is CASSQAEVDRANRGYTF.

V gene TRBV11-1 combines with J gene TRBJ2-7; D remains unclear. Trimming removed 2 bases from V and 7 bases from J, with 15 bases in between. Germline lookup yields CDR1 SGHAT and CDR2 FQDESV (reference sequence). The CDR3 loop spans 14 amino acids. CDR3 amino acids: CASSLSPAPEEQYF. In nucleotides, the CDR3 is TGTGCCAGCAGCTTATCTCCCGCGCCGGAAGAGCAGTACTTC.

The CDR3 nucleotides read TGTGCCAGCAGTCCTGTGGGGGCCGGCTATGGCTACACCTTC. Its protein product is CASSPVGAGYGYTF. The chain carries TRBV7-9 and TRBJ1-2; TRBD1 is a possible D gene (6 bases). Germline loops: CDR1 SEHNR, CDR2 FQNEAQ (reference sequence). CDR3 length equals 14 residues. Trimming took off 6 bases at V and 4 bases at J, with 15 bases between the two ends.

This clone was observed a few times. The genes are TRBV11-3 and TRBJ2-7; unclear D gene. V was cut by 0 bases and J by 4 bases, with 16 bases left in between. From germline, CDR1 is SGHNT and CDR2 YENEEA. The CDR3 covers 16 residues. Here the CDR3 reads CASSLDVHRAQYEQYF. The CDR3 DNA reads as TGTGCCAGCAGCTTAGATGTACATCGGGCCCAATACGAGCAGTACTTC.

This clone was counted only a few times. The chain combines TRBV27 with TRBJ1-5; tentative D call: TRBD1 (6 bases). In germline, CDR1 is MNHEY, CDR2 SMNVEV (reference sequence). The CDR3 has 13 amino acids. The V end lost 8 bases, the J end lost 3 bases, and 11 bases lay between the germline ends. In DNA, the CDR3 is TGTGCCAGCGGGGGGGGCTCCAATCAGCCCCAGCATTTT. It specifies CASGGGSNQPQHF.

The V gene is TRBV5-6, the J gene TRBJ1-2; perhaps TRBD1 as D (5 bases). The length of the CDR3 is 14 residues. CDR1 is SGHDT and CDR2 is YYEEEE in the germline V gene. V was shortened by 0 bases and J by 4 bases, with 10 bases between the two germline ends. DNA of the CDR3: TGTGCCAGCAGCTTGGGACGGGGCCCCTATGGCTACACCTTC. Translating it yields CASSLGRGPYGYTF.

The gene calls are TRBV27 and TRBJ2-1, with 8 bases aligning to TRBD2. V was clipped by 6 bases and J by 6 bases; unmatched bases: 13. The germline V gene has CDR1 MNHEY and CDR2 SMNVEV (reference sequence). The CDR3 length is 16 residues. The chain's CDR3 is CASSKDIAGTSNEQFF. Here the CDR3 DNA reads TGTGCCAGCAGCAAAGACATAGCGGGAACATCCAATGAGCAGTTCTTC.

The chain is built from TRBV27 and TRBJ2-1; D not certain. Between the trimmed V and J ends, which lost 1 base and 0 bases, there was a span of 13 bases. Germline-derived CDR1 and CDR2 are MNHEY and SMNVEV (reference sequence). The CDR3 runs 17 residues. CDR3 sequence: CASSLFSYLSSYNEQFF. CDR3 in DNA: TGTGCCAGCAGTTTATTTTCCTACCTGAGCTCCTACAATGAGCAGTTCTTC.

This chain uses TRBV28 with TRBJ1-5; no clear D. The V end lost 3 bases, the J end lost 5 bases, and 8 bases lay between the germline ends. CDR3 length equals 13 residues. The germline gives CDR1 MDHEN, CDR2 SYDVKM. This CDR3 reads CASSFGGHQPQHF. CDR3 bases: TGTGCCAGCAGTTTCGGAGGCCATCAGCCCCAGCATTTT.

This chain uses TRBV19 with TRBJ2-1; 8 bases map to TRBD1. Unmatched junction bases numbered 6, after V lost 6 bases and J lost 2 bases. Germline CDR1 reads LNHDA; CDR2 reads SQIVND (reference sequence). The CDR3 runs to 15 residues. As DNA, the CDR3 is TGTGCCAGTAGAGATGACAGGGGAACCTACAATGAGCAGTTCTTC. Its translation is CASRDDRGTYNEQFF. Full variable domain (outside the CDR3, taken from reference TRBV19 and TRBJ2-1): DGGITQSPKYLFRKEGQNVTLSCEQNLNHDAMYWYRQDPGQGLRLIYYSQIVNDFQKGDIAEGYSVSREKKESFPLTVTSAQKNPTAFYLCASRDDRGTYNEQFFGPGTRLTVL.

The rearrangement uses TRBV14 and TRBJ1-2; D is unresolved. Germline V gene data show CDR1 as SGHDN and CDR2 as FVKESK. The V end lost 5 bases, the J end lost 5 bases, and 12 bases lay between the germline ends. CDR3 length: 13 residues. This chain's CDR3 is CASSASTGYGYTF. DNA for the CDR3: TGTGCCAGCAGCGCTAGTACCGGTTATGGCTACACCTTC.

This chain links TRBV25-1 with TRBJ2-1; D not resolved. The CDR3 consists of 12 residues. V gave up 1 base and J gave up 9 bases, with 7 bases separating them. Germline V gene sequence: CDR1 MGHDK, CDR2 SYGVNS. The CDR3: CASSESLSEQFF. In DNA form, the CDR3 reads TGTGCCAGCAGTGAATCTTTAAGTGAGCAGTTCTTC.

The genes are TRBV20-1 and TRBJ2-5, with D possibly matching TRBD2 (5 bases). The CDR3 consists of 16 residues. Trimming removed 3 bases from V and 1 base from J, with 18 bases in between. Per germline, CDR1 DFQATT and CDR2 SNEGSKA (reference sequence). Written as DNA, the CDR3 is TGCAGTGCTAGTCGGGGTCTGGAAAGCGGCCAAGAGACCCAGTACTTC. Protein product: CSASRGLESGQETQYF.

The rearrangement uses TRBV29-1 and TRBJ2-3, with a weak D call TRBD1 (5 bases). This CDR3 region has 16 residues. V was pared by 2 bases and J by 3 bases, with 18 bases between. From germline, CDR1 is SQVTM and CDR2 ANQGSEA. The CDR3 reads CSVEQGYRQETDTQYF. CDR3 nucleotide sequence: TGCAGCGTTGAACAGGGTTACAGGCAAGAAACAGATACGCAGTATTTT.

The V and J genes are TRBV18 and TRBJ2-3; D perhaps matches TRBD1 (6 bases). The CDR3 totals 15 residues. Trimming stripped 4 bases from V and 3 bases from J, with 14 bases between. Germline V lookup: CDR1 KGHSH, CDR2 LQKENI. This CDR3 is CASSLSIQGTDTQYF. The CDR3 DNA is TGTGCCAGCTCACTATCCATACAGGGTACAGATACGCAGTATTTT.

This chain uses TRBV7-9 with TRBJ2-1, with TRBD1 matching over 12 bases. The V and J ends lost 5 bases and 4 bases, in that order; junction bases with no gene match: 6. The CDR3 runs to 16 residues. Germline V gene data show CDR1 as SEHNR and CDR2 as FQNEAQ (reference sequence). CDR3 nucleotides: TGTGCCAGCAGCCTTGGGACAGGGGGCACTTACAATGAGCAGTTCTTC. Its protein is CASSLGTGGTYNEQFF.

The chain joins TRBV4-1 to TRBJ2-7; D not certain. Germline CDR1 MGHRA, CDR2 YSYEKL. The CDR3 sequence is 13 residues long. Trimming took off 0 bases at V and 4 bases at J, with 7 bases between the two ends. The CDR3 sequence is CASSQDPNYEQYF. In DNA, the CDR3 is TGCGCCAGCAGCCAAGATCCCAATTACGAGCAGTACTTC.

J is TRBJ1-4 and V is TRBV7-9; D gene ambiguous. CDR1 is SEHNR, CDR2 FQNEAQ, per germline (reference sequence). This CDR3 contains 12 residues. Trimming removed 1 base at V and 7 bases at J, with 4 bases between. CDR3 DNA: TGTGCCAGCAGCTTAGTTTTTGAAAAACTGTTTTTT. Protein sequence: CASSLVFEKLFF.

The chain recombines TRBV7-6 with TRBJ2-3; 7 nucleotides line up with TRBD2. Looked up from germline, CDR1 is SGHVS and CDR2 is FNYEAQ. V was pared by 11 bases and J by 9 bases, with 2 bases of the junction left unmatched. This CDR3 is 9 amino acids long. CDR3 coding DNA: TGTGCCTCCGGGGGGACGCAGTATTTT. Residues: CASGGTQYF.

This chain connects TRBV4-2 to TRBJ1-5, with 7 nucleotides matching TRBD1. This CDR3 is 16 amino acids long. CDR1 is LGHNA and CDR2 is YNFKEQ in the germline V gene. V was pared by 1 base and J by 6 bases, with 9 bases of the junction left unmatched. CDR3 region: CASSQGGGGEPQPQHF. The CDR3 DNA reads as TGTGCCAGCAGCCAAGGGGGAGGGGGCGAGCCTCAGCCCCAGCATTTT.

This clone has only a few counts. This chain links TRBV19 with TRBJ1-5; 11 bases map to TRBD1. The CDR3 is 15 amino acids. The V gene's germline CDR1 is LNHDA and CDR2 SQIVND (reference sequence). J lost 4 bases, V lost 4 bases, and 3 bases had no gene match. CDR3 nucleotide sequence: TGTGCCAGTAGTAAGGACAGGGGGCCAAATCAGCCCCAGCATTTT. Translating gives CASSKDRGPNQPQHF.

This chain uses TRBV4-2 with TRBJ2-3; 7 nucleotides line up with TRBD2. The CDR3 spans 19 residues. Germline CDR1 and CDR2: LGHNA and YNFKEQ. J lost 4 bases, V lost 0 bases, and 16 bases had no gene match. The CDR3, as DNA: TGTGCCAGCAGCCAAGATCTCGTGGCAGTGACTAGCCGATCAGATACGCAGTATTTT. It specifies CASSQDLVAVTSRSDTQYF.

The chain joins TRBV27 to TRBJ2-7, with D possibly being TRBD2 (6 bases). CDR1 and CDR2 from the germline V gene are MNHEY and SMNVEV (reference sequence). The CDR3 consists of 14 residues. V lost 6 bases and J lost 3, with 15 bases in between. The CDR3 DNA reads TGTGCCAGCAGCTATGACAAGGAGGGCTACGAGCAGTACTTC. It specifies CASSYDKEGYEQYF.